A single sample is the source of the 13 T cell receptor beta chains below, sequenced in a study of T cells after yellow fever vaccination. One entry per CDR3 protein, called by TCRdb with MiXCR from the 5' RACE reads. This table has roughly 330,000 distinct CDR3 sequences, almost 4% appearing once. The sequenced sample was PBMCs, obtained 5 days after the yellow fever booster vaccination. The receptors were gathered from a man aged 18 to 35 who received the YFV17D yellow fever vaccine.

J is TRBJ1-2 and V is TRBV7-9; D unresolved. The CDR3 runs 12 residues. CDR1 and CDR2 from the germline V gene are SEHNR and FQNEAQ (reference sequence). Between the trimmed V and J ends, which lost 3 bases and 4 bases, there was a span of 6 bases. The chain's CDR3 is CASSLDFYGYTF. DNA of the CDR3: TGTGCCAGCAGCTTGGACTTCTATGGCTACACCTTC.

This chain uses TRBV30 with TRBJ1-2, with D possibly TRBD1 on 6 matching bases. Germline assignment: CDR1 GTSNPN and CDR2 SVGIG (reference sequence). The CDR3 runs 13 residues. The V gene lost 8 bases and the J gene lost 7 bases, with 20 bases spanning the gap. CDR3 sequence (DNA): TGTGCCCTTATTCGGGGGCAGGAAGGTGGCTACACCTTC. It translates to CALIRGQEGGYTF.

The chain employs TRBV5-1 and TRBJ2-1; the D is unclear. Trimming cost V 0 bases and J 5 bases, with 9 bases left between them. Per germline, CDR1 SGHRS and CDR2 YFSETQ. CDR3 length: 14 residues. In DNA form, the CDR3 reads TGCGCCAGCAGCTTGGTTGGGGTGGACAATGAGCAGTTCTTC. This translates into CASSLVGVDNEQFF. Full variable domain (outside the CDR3, taken from reference TRBV5-1 and TRBJ2-1): KAGVTQTPRYLIKTRGQQVTLSCSPISGHRSVSWYQQTPGQGLQFLFEYFSETQRNKGNFPGRFSGRQFSNSRSEMNVSTLELGDSALYLCASSLVGVDNEQFFGPGTRLTVL.

CDR3 sequence reads: CASSLGVLGHEQYF. The DNA for the CDR3 is TGTGCCAGCAGCTTAGGAGTATTGGGCCACGAGCAGTACTTC. The chain carries TRBV7-2 and TRBJ2-7; D is undetermined. Germline assignment: CDR1 SGHTA and CDR2 FQGNSA. V was clipped by 1 base and J by 5 bases, with 12 bases between them. The CDR3 is 14 residues long. The complete variable domain, with remaining parts taken from reference TRBV7-2 and TRBJ2-7, reads GAGVSQSPSNKVTEKGKDVELRCDPISGHTALYWYRQSLGQGLEFLIYFQGNSAPDKSGLPSDRFSAERTGGSVSTLTIQRTQQEDSAVYLCASSLGVLGHEQYFGPGTRLTVT.

The chain has TRBV11-2 and TRBJ1-5; 8 nucleotides align to TRBD1. With 4 bases clipped from V and 7 bases from J, the junction kept 12 bases outside the gene matches. The CDR3 is made up of 16 amino acids. CDR1 is SGHAT, CDR2 FQNNGV, per germline. The CDR3 loop is CASSCMLQGARQPQHF. The DNA for the CDR3 is TGTGCCAGCAGCTGTATGCTCCAGGGGGCGAGGCAGCCCCAGCATTTT.

The V gene is TRBV6-6, the J gene TRBJ1-5; D is uncertain. The V end lost 6 bases, the J end lost 0 bases, and 9 bases lay between the germline ends. The germline V gene encodes CDR1 MNHNY and CDR2 SVGAGI (reference sequence). The CDR3 totals 14 residues. The CDR3 coding sequence is TGTGCCAGCAGCCCACTAGCTAGCAATCAGCCCCAGCATTTT. Amino acid sequence: CASSPLASNQPQHF.

This clonotype was seen more than once but under ten times. The J gene is TRBJ2-7, the V gene TRBV4-3; 10 bases are shared with TRBD2. Trimming removed 3 bases from V and 3 bases from J; junction bases left unmatched: 2. The CDR3 spans 14 residues. In germline, CDR1 is LGHNA, CDR2 YSLEER. Here the CDR3 reads CASSHSGGCYEQYV. Here the CDR3 DNA reads TGCGCCAGCAGCCATAGCGGGGGGTGCTACGAGCAGTACGTC.

The table lists this clonotype with a few counts. The chain recombines TRBV7-9 with TRBJ2-7; TRBD1 might be the D (5 bases). Trimming removed 5 bases from V and 5 bases from J, with 22 bases in between. This CDR3 spans 16 amino acids. Germline V lookup: CDR1 SEHNR, CDR2 FQNEAQ (reference sequence). The CDR3: CASSSAWSTVPHEQYF. The CDR3 region has the DNA TGTGCCAGCAGCAGCGCCTGGTCGACAGTCCCCCACGAGCAGTACTTC. Full variable domain (remainder filled in from reference TRBV7-9 and TRBJ2-7): DTGVSQNPRHKITKRGQNVTFRCDPISEHNRLYWYRQTLGQGPEFLTYFQNEAQLEKSRLLSDRFSAERPKGSFSTLEIQRTEQGDSAMYLCASSSAWSTVPHEQYFGPGTRLTVT.

This clonotype was found many times. This chain connects TRBV4-1 to TRBJ1-5; 8 bases map to TRBD1. The junction had 0 bases not matched to a gene; V was cut back by 3 bases and J by 2 bases. CDR3 length: 14 residues. Germline assignment: CDR1 MGHRA and CDR2 YSYEKL. The DNA for the CDR3 is TGCGCCAGCAGCCAGGGACAGGGCAATCAGCCCCAGCATTTT. Translated: CASSQGQGNQPQHF.

This clonotype turned up a few times. This chain connects TRBV12-3 or TRBV12-4 to TRBJ1-4, with D unclear. This CDR3 contains 13 residues. The ends were cut back, 3 bases at V and 7 bases at J, with 9 bases in the middle. CDR3 residues: CASSFLGGEKLFF. CDR3 DNA: TGTGCCAGCAGTTTCCTGGGTGGTGAAAAACTGTTTTTT.

This chain links TRBV27 with TRBJ2-4; TRBD2 is a possible D gene (7 bases). Germline-derived CDR1 and CDR2 are MNHEY and SMNVEV (reference sequence). The CDR3 has 15 amino acids. The germline V and J ends were trimmed by 5 bases and 6 bases, with 17 bases remaining between them. The DNA for the CDR3 is TGTGCCAGCAGTACCCTCGGGGGGCGAGGAAACATTCAGTACTTC. Translated, it gives CASSTLGGRGNIQYF.

This clonotype was detected ten times or more. This chain joins TRBV6-2 or TRBV6-3 and TRBJ2-5; either TRBD1 or TRBD2 may supply D (5 bases each). Germline CDR1 MNHEY, CDR2 SVGEGT. The V end was cut by 6 bases, the J end by 1 base, with 12 bases between. CDR3 length: 14 residues. CDR3 loop: CASSPSGRQETQYF. The CDR3, as DNA: TGTGCCAGCAGCCCCTCGGGGCGCCAAGAGACCCAGTACTTC.

To note about this clonotype: This clone may be a read error of a much larger clone one base away. CDR3: CASSYDSNQPQHF. As DNA, the CDR3 is TGTGCCAGCAGTTACGATAGCAATCAGCCCCAGCATTTT. The chain couples TRBV6-6 to TRBJ1-5; D is unresolved. CDR3 size: 13 residues. V lost 2 bases and J lost 0, with 2 bases in between. Germline V lookup: CDR1 MNHNY, CDR2 SVGAGI (reference sequence).